This T cell receptor beta chain was recovered during a study of blood T cell repertoires in COVID-19. Study information: COVID-19 samples from acute and convalescent phases originated in the United States, Italy and Spain. Sources were T cells, B-cell-depleted T cells, or PBMCs; the material itself was cDNA or gDNA.

Germline V gene sequence: CDR1 LGHNA, CDR2 YNFKEQ. The CDR3 is 15 residues long. Germline trimming cut 4 bases from V and 2 bases from J; bases unmatched to any gene: 6. Original methodology: Using reference gene primer amplification, nucleated cell counts were estimated. Sequencing used immunoSEQ multiplex PCR; TCRdb keeps in-frame clones, though not all of them. Clonal size and the V and J genes are those of that table, whereas D and trimming came from the DNA. Here the sample spans about 68,000 clones, roughly 90% being singletons. Followed longitudinally, the Seattle patients had been enrolled during active infection.

The sequenced material came from peripheral blood. This receptor was taken from a man over 45 with COVID-19, enrolled during active disease. The chain carries TRBV4-2 and TRBJ1-1; TRBD1 matches at 8 bases. The CDR3 here is CASSLGTGVNTEAFF. The DNA of the CDR3 is TGTGCCAGCAGCCTTGGGACAGGAGTCAACACTGAAGCTTTCTTT.